The 31 T cell receptor beta chains given below trace back to one sample, sequenced in a study of T-cell reconstitution after alpha-beta-depleted transplantation in children. The TCRbeta library was prepared with unique molecular identifiers. One entry per CDR3 protein, called by TCRdb with MiXCR from the PCR reads. Among nearly 550,000 distinct CDR3 sequences listed, around 18% were seen once. Specimen: PBMCs from the stem cell graft donor, collected from the stem cell graft. The receptors were sampled from a human donor who donated a stem cell graft to a child with acute lymphoblastic leukemia.

This clonotype was found a few times. The V gene is TRBV7-3, the J gene TRBJ2-1; D possibly matches TRBD1 or TRBD2 (5 bases each). The V gene lost 1 base and the J gene lost 7 bases, with 8 bases spanning the gap. The germline V gene has CDR1 SGHTA and CDR2 FQGTGA. The CDR3 totals 13 residues. The CDR3: CASSLSWGNEQFF. In DNA form, the CDR3 reads TGTGCCAGCAGCTTAAGTTGGGGGAATGAGCAGTTCTTC.

The chain links TRBV2 to TRBJ2-5, with TRBD2 identical over 9 bases. V was clipped by 8 bases and J by 5 bases; unmatched bases: 12. CDR1 is SNHLY and CDR2 is FYNNEI in the germline V gene. The CDR3 spans 15 residues. This CDR3 reads CASRNRASGMETQYF. In DNA, the CDR3 is TGTGCCAGCCGGAACCGGGCTAGCGGGATGGAGACCCAGTACTTC.

In its sample, this clonotype was seen a few times. V usage is TRBV20-1 and J usage is TRBJ2-2; D uncertain. The germline gives CDR1 DFQATT, CDR2 SNEGSKA (reference sequence). The CDR3 is made up of 15 amino acids. V shed 5 bases and J shed 3 bases, with 16 bases lying between them. The CDR3 reads CSAPPVGFYTGELFF. In DNA, the CDR3 is TGCAGTGCTCCCCCGGTTGGCTTTTACACCGGGGAGCTGTTTTTT.

This clonotype was counted between two and nine times. The chain combines TRBV20-1 with TRBJ2-1, with D possibly TRBD2 on 6 matching bases. V was cut by 0 bases and J by 3 bases, with 9 bases left in between. CDR3 length: 14 residues. Germline V gives CDR1 DFQATT, CDR2 SNEGSKA (reference sequence). CDR3 region: CSARDWGDYNEQFF. The CDR3 region has the DNA TGCAGTGCTAGAGATTGGGGGGACTACAATGAGCAGTTCTTC.

This clonotype was seen a handful of times. CDR3 sequence: CSASRLDYEQFF. In DNA form, the CDR3 reads TGCAGTGCTAGCCGACTAGACTATGAGCAGTTCTTC. The rearrangement links TRBV20-1 to TRBJ2-1; D might be TRBD2 (6 bases). CDR1 is DFQATT and CDR2 is SNEGSKA in the germline V gene (reference sequence). The ends were cut back, 3 bases at V and 8 bases at J, with 11 bases in the middle. This CDR3 comprises 12 residues.

V usage is TRBV18 and J usage is TRBJ2-1; 14 positions agree with TRBD2. The V and J ends lost 0 bases and 5 bases, in that order; junction bases with no gene match: 6. The CDR3 spans 18 residues. Per the germline V gene, CDR1 is KGHSH and CDR2 is LQKENI. The DNA of the CDR3 is TGTGCCAGCTCACCACCGGGGACTAGCGGGAGTTGGGACAATGAGCAGTTCTTC. Its protein is CASSPPGTSGSWDNEQFF.

A single count supports this clonotype. The rearrangement joins TRBV5-6 to TRBJ2-3; D is undetermined. V was clipped by 0 bases and J by 1 base, with 9 bases between them. The CDR3 loop spans 15 amino acids. The germline V gene has CDR1 SGHDT and CDR2 YYEEEE. As DNA, the CDR3 is TGTGCCAGCAGCTTGGGTCTACTCCGCACAGATACGCAGTATTTT. As protein: CASSLGLLRTDTQYF.

This sequence joins TRBV15 and TRBJ1-5; D may be TRBD1 (6 bases). The CDR3 contains 14 residues. V shed 8 bases and J shed 1 base, with 12 bases lying between them. Germline V CDR1 and CDR2: LNHNV, YYDKDF (reference sequence). The CDR3 loop is CATSQGRSNQPQHF. The CDR3 nucleotides are TGTGCCACCTCACAGGGAAGAAGCAATCAGCCCCAGCATTTT.

This clonotype was counted a few times. This chain connects TRBV29-1 to TRBJ2-5; no reliable D call. From germline, CDR1 is SQVTM and CDR2 ANQGSEA. V lost 0 bases to trimming and J lost 0 bases, with 5 bases between them. The CDR3 has 13 residues. The CDR3 spells CSVEEVYQETQYF. The CDR3 DNA sequence: TGCAGCGTTGAAGAAGTATACCAAGAGACCCAGTACTTC.

This clonotype has just a few counts. The chain is built from TRBV20-1 and TRBJ1-5; tentatively, D is TRBD1 (5 bases). Germline CDR1 and CDR2: DFQATT and SNEGSKA (reference sequence). V lost 6 bases, J lost 7 bases, and 19 bases lay in between. The CDR3 is 14 residues long. The CDR3: CSADIRDGGQPQHF. The DNA of the CDR3 is TGCAGTGCCGACATCAGGGACGGGGGGCAGCCCCAGCATTTT.

This chain links TRBV7-2 with TRBJ2-3; D is tentatively TRBD1 or TRBD2 (7 bases each). This CDR3 is 14 amino acids long. The germline V and J ends were trimmed by 3 bases and 5 bases, with 12 bases remaining between them. Looked up from germline, CDR1 is SGHTA and CDR2 is FQGNSA. DNA for the CDR3: TGTGCCAGCAGCTTCCAGGGGGGGAAAGATACGCAGTATTTT. This translates into CASSFQGGKDTQYF.

This clonotype has only a few counts. The chain recombines TRBV7-2 with TRBJ2-5, with unresolved D. In germline, CDR1 is SGHTA, CDR2 FQGNSA. This CDR3 region has 15 residues. V lost 4 bases and J lost 5, with 17 bases in between. The CDR3 DNA follows: TGTGCCAGCAGCTCTCTGGACCTTGACGGGGAGACCCAGTACTTC. This translates into CASSSLDLDGETQYF.

V and J are TRBV12-3 or TRBV12-4 and TRBJ2-7, with D possibly called TRBD1 or TRBD2 (5 bases each). The CDR3 length is 14 residues. With 2 bases removed from V and 5 bases from J, the gap between germline ends came to 13 bases. CDR3 amino acids: CASSLWGREHEQYF. CDR3 DNA: TGTGCCAGCAGTTTATGGGGCAGGGAGCACGAGCAGTACTTC.

This chain connects TRBV11-2 to TRBJ2-7; no reliable D call. The CDR3 has 13 residues. Trimming left V 4 bases short and J 2 bases short, with 9 bases between. The germline CDR1 and CDR2 sequences are SGHAT and FQNNGV. The CDR3 sequence is CASSSLRTYEQYF. The CDR3 bases are TGTGCCAGCAGCTCCCTTAGAACCTACGAGCAGTACTTC.

This clonotype has only a few counts. The chain uses TRBV7-6 and TRBJ2-7, with a weak D call TRBD2 (6 bases). The germline V and J ends were trimmed by 5 bases and 2 bases, with 16 bases remaining between them. The V gene's germline CDR1 is SGHVS and CDR2 FNYEAQ. The CDR3 runs to 15 residues. CDR3 bases: TGTGCCAGCAGCACCAGTCCGGGACTTGCCTACGAGCAGTACTTC. Its translation: CASSTSPGLAYEQYF.

This rearrangement joins TRBV5-5 to TRBJ1-1; no clear D. CDR1 is SGHKS, CDR2 YYEKEE, per germline (reference sequence). V was shortened by 4 bases and J by 0 bases, with 13 bases between the two germline ends. This CDR3 is 15 amino acids long. The CDR3 protein is CASSHSLSMNTEAFF. CDR3 nucleotide sequence: TGTGCCAGCAGCCACAGTTTGAGTATGAACACTGAAGCTTTCTTT.

The J gene is TRBJ2-1, the V gene TRBV9; D unclear. The germline V gene has CDR1 SGDLS and CDR2 YYNGEE. The V gene lost 0 bases and the J gene lost 6 bases, with 13 bases spanning the gap. This CDR3 has 15 residues. The CDR3 region is CASSVDPGRTNEQFF. The CDR3 bases are TGTGCCAGCAGCGTAGACCCGGGTAGGACCAATGAGCAGTTCTTC.

The rearrangement joins TRBV20-1 to TRBJ1-5; the D gene is possibly TRBD1 (5 bases). The CDR3 extends over 12 amino acids. From germline, CDR1 is DFQATT and CDR2 SNEGSKA (reference sequence). V lost 3 bases and J lost 4, with 7 bases in between. CDR3 amino acids: CSASQGNQPQHF. CDR3 coding DNA: TGCAGTGCTAGCCAGGGTAATCAGCCCCAGCATTTT.

This chain joins TRBV7-2 and TRBJ2-3; TRBD2 matches at 11 bases. Germline values: CDR1 SGHTA, CDR2 FQGNSA. The ends lost 5 bases at V and 6 bases at J; junction bases unmatched: 10. The CDR3 extends over 16 amino acids. The CDR3 spells CASSPHSGRAVDTQYF. CDR3 nucleotide sequence: TGTGCCAGCAGCCCCCATAGCGGGAGGGCCGTCGATACGCAGTATTTT.

The genes are TRBV30 and TRBJ2-1; 8 nucleotides align to TRBD1. The CDR3 covers 14 residues. After removal of 7 bases from V and 7 bases from J, the junction contained 12 bases not matched to a gene. The germline V gene encodes CDR1 GTSNPN and CDR2 SVGIG (reference sequence). Written as DNA, the CDR3 is TGTGCCTTCAGGGGGCCGGGTCGAGGGAATGAGCAGTTCTTC. Translating it yields CAFRGPGRGNEQFF. The whole variable domain, filled in from reference TRBV30 and TRBJ2-1, reads SQTIHQWPATLVQPVGSPLSLECTVEGTSNPNLYWYRQAAGRGLQLLFYSVGIGQISSEVPQNLSASRPQDRQFILSSKKLLLSDSGFYLCAFRGPGRGNEQFFGPGTRLTVL.

A few counts support this clonotype. The chain joins TRBV5-1 to TRBJ2-2, with 9 bases aligning to TRBD1. The CDR3 sequence is 16 residues long. The germline V gene encodes CDR1 SGHRS and CDR2 YFSETQ. After removal of 0 bases from V and 6 bases from J, the junction contained 6 bases not matched to a gene. Written as DNA, the CDR3 is TGCGCCAGCAGCTTGGTTGGACAGGGGAGTCCCGGGGAGCTGTTTTTT. Translating it yields CASSLVGQGSPGELFF.

This clonotype was seen at least ten times. This sequence joins TRBV9 and TRBJ2-1; 11 nucleotides align to TRBD2. There are 15 residues in the CDR3. The V gene end was trimmed by 0 bases and the J gene end by 6 bases; junction bases not matched to a gene: 2. Germline assignment: CDR1 SGDLS and CDR2 YYNGEE. The CDR3 reads CASSVGLAGSNEQFF. CDR3 sequence (DNA): TGTGCCAGCAGCGTAGGACTAGCGGGAAGCAATGAGCAGTTCTTC.

The V and J genes are TRBV6-1 and TRBJ2-3; D gene ambiguous. The CDR3 sequence is 15 residues long. Trimming left V 8 bases short and J 2 bases short, with 17 bases between. From germline, CDR1 is MNHNS and CDR2 SASEGT. Here the CDR3 reads CASRHRWSLTDTQYF. Here the CDR3 DNA reads TGTGCCAGCCGACACCGATGGAGTCTCACAGATACGCAGTATTTT.

The chain employs TRBV29-1 and TRBJ1-4; 9 bases line up with TRBD1. Trimming cost V 6 bases and J 8 bases; bases outside gene matches: 7. Germline CDR1 reads SQVTM; CDR2 reads ANQGSEA. The CDR3 is 13 residues long. This chain's CDR3 is CSVRQGGGEKLFF. CDR3 sequence (DNA): TGCAGCGTCCGACAGGGGGGAGGAGAAAAACTGTTTTTT.

V is TRBV20-1 and J is TRBJ2-1; TRBD2 matches 10 bases. The germline V gene encodes CDR1 DFQATT and CDR2 SNEGSKA (reference sequence). The CDR3 covers 14 residues. Unmatched junction bases numbered 6, after V lost 0 bases and J lost 10 bases. The CDR3 DNA is TGCAGTGCTAGAGAAGTAGCGGGAGGAAAGGAGCAGTTCTTC. Translating it yields CSAREVAGGKEQFF.

The chain combines TRBV12-3 or TRBV12-4 with TRBJ1-2; 8 bases fit TRBD1. V lost 6 bases, J lost 3 bases, and 9 bases stayed unmatched. CDR3 length: 15 residues. The DNA for the CDR3 is TGTGCCAGCAGCCCCGGGACAGGTTCGTACTATGGCTACACCTTC. Translation: CASSPGTGSYYGYTF.

The chain is built from TRBV5-5 and TRBJ1-4; D call uncertain. The CDR3 is 15 residues long. Germline loops: CDR1 SGHKS, CDR2 YYEKEE (reference sequence). Trimming removed 1 base at V and 5 bases at J, with 12 bases between. The CDR3: CASSLLLTANEKLFF. The CDR3 DNA sequence: TGTGCCAGCAGCTTGCTCCTGACCGCGAATGAAAAACTGTTTTTT.

As DNA, the CDR3 is TGTGCCAGCAGCCAGGTGGAGGACGGGGACACTGAAGCTTTCTTT. Amino acid sequence: CASSQVEDGDTEAFF. The V gene is TRBV3-1, the J gene TRBJ1-1; D gene unclear. Trimming left V 3 bases short and J 3 bases short, with 14 bases between. CDR1 and CDR2 (germline): LGHDT, YNNKEL (reference sequence). The CDR3 spans 15 residues.

This clonotype was observed at least ten times. The gene calls are TRBV28 and TRBJ2-1; no clear D. The CDR3 totals 11 residues. V was trimmed by 6 bases and J by 5 bases, leaving 5 bases between them. Per germline, CDR1 MDHEN and CDR2 SYDVKM. CDR3 in amino acids: CASRVDNEQFF. Here the CDR3 DNA reads TGTGCCAGCAGGGTCGACAATGAGCAGTTCTTC.

The chain recombines TRBV5-1 with TRBJ2-1; 9 nucleotides align to TRBD2. This CDR3 is built from 15 residues. Germline V gene data show CDR1 as SGHRS and CDR2 as YFSETQ. V gave up 4 bases and J gave up 7 bases; unmatched junction bases: 9. The CDR3 sequence is CASSPAREGRNEQFF. DNA of the CDR3: TGCGCCAGCAGCCCGGCGCGGGAGGGCAGGAATGAGCAGTTCTTC.

This clonotype has only a few counts. This chain uses TRBV11-1 with TRBJ2-7; a possible D gene is TRBD1 (6 bases). Germline V CDR1 and CDR2: SGHAT, FQDESV (reference sequence). The germline V and J ends were trimmed by 5 bases and 6 bases, with 23 bases remaining between them. The CDR3 is 16 amino acids. CDR3 protein: CASSLNPRSDRFEQYF. The CDR3 region has the DNA TGTGCCAGCAGCCTAAACCCACGAAGCGACAGGTTCGAGCAGTACTTC.